The 27 T cell receptor beta chains in this list originate from one sample, sequenced in a study of Graves' ophthalmopathy and Graves' hyperthyroidism. RNA transcripts provided the template for amplifying TCR beta CDR3 regions. First-round RT-PCR relied on HTBI primers, and a second-round multiplex PCR came next. TCRdb re-derived calls from the multiplex PCR reads in MiXCR, one entry per CDR3 protein. The sample has some 200,000 distinct CDR3 sequences, under 30% seen once. Sequencing input: peripheral blood. The receptor set was obtained from a man in his fifties or sixties with Graves' ophthalmopathy.

This clonotype was seen at least ten times. This chain joins TRBV7-2 and TRBJ1-2, with D unresolved. The CDR3 extends over 13 amino acids. The V and J ends lost 5 bases and 2 bases respectively, with 9 bases between them. CDR1 is SGHTA, CDR2 FQGNSA, per germline. CDR3 sequence: CASSPDTNYGYTF. Here the CDR3 DNA reads TGTGCCAGCAGCCCAGACACCAACTATGGCTACACCTTC.

This clonotype came up many times. The rearrangement uses TRBV5-4 and TRBJ2-5; 9 bases match TRBD1. The CDR3 sequence is 18 residues long. Germline CDR1 and CDR2: SGHNT and YYREEE (reference sequence). V lost 1 base, J lost 1 base, and 11 bases stayed unmatched. The CDR3 region is CASSLIPNRGLGQETQYF. The CDR3, as DNA: TGTGCCAGCAGCTTGATTCCGAACAGGGGGCTCGGCCAAGAGACCCAGTACTTC.

This clonotype was observed many times. The chain combines TRBV5-6 with TRBJ2-7; the match to TRBD2 covers 13 bases. The ends lost 4 bases at V and 0 bases at J; junction bases unmatched: 4. From germline, CDR1 is SGHDT and CDR2 YYEEEE. The length of the CDR3 is 16 residues. CDR3 residues: CASSRTSGSPSYEQYF. The CDR3, as DNA: TGTGCCAGCAGCCGGACTAGCGGGAGTCCCTCCTACGAGCAGTACTTC.

The gene calls are TRBV12-3 or TRBV12-4 and TRBJ2-7; 8 bases are shared with TRBD2. This CDR3 is 16 amino acids long. V was clipped by 6 bases and J by 5 bases; unmatched bases: 15. In DNA, the CDR3 is TGTGCCAGCAGCCCCTTCGGGGGGGGGCTAGACAACGAGCAGTACTTC. Translation: CASSPFGGGLDNEQYF.

This clonotype was counted many times. The chain carries TRBV29-1 and TRBJ1-1; TRBD1 aligns across 9 bases. The CDR3 contains 13 residues. Germline CDR1 and CDR2: SQVTM and ANQGSEA. Losses at the gene ends were 4 bases for V and 7 bases for J; bases not matched to a gene: 7. CDR3 DNA: TGCAGCGTTGCGGACAGGGGAGGCCATGAAGCTTTCTTT. The encoded protein is CSVADRGGHEAFF.

This clonotype was seen at least ten times. Here the CDR3 omits its conserved ending phenylalanine or tryptophan, so a read error is the likely source. The chain joins TRBV27 to TRBJ2-5; D may correspond to TRBD1 or TRBD2 (5 bases each). The length of the CDR3 is 13 residues. V was pared by 6 bases and J by 4 bases, with 12 bases between. Germline V gene data show CDR1 as MNHEY and CDR2 as SMNVEV (reference sequence). For the CDR3, the DNA is TGTGCCAGCAGCTTGGGACCTCGAGAGACCCAGTACCTC. This encodes CASSLGPRETQYL.

This clonotype was seen repeatedly, ten times or more. V and J are TRBV30 and TRBJ1-2; no definite D call. The germline gives CDR1 GTSNPN, CDR2 SVGIG (reference sequence). This CDR3 spans 17 amino acids. Trimming stripped 0 bases from V and 4 bases from J, with 21 bases between. This CDR3 reads CAWSVLNGLLPPYGYTF. The CDR3 region has the DNA TGTGCCTGGAGTGTACTTAACGGGCTCCTCCCTCCCTATGGCTACACCTTC.

In DNA form, the CDR3 reads TGTGCCAGCAGTCACCAGAGACAGCCCAATTCACCCCTCCACTTT. Protein sequence: CASSHQRQPNSPLHF. V and J are TRBV6-5 and TRBJ1-6, with D possibly being TRBD1 (5 bases). Germline values: CDR1 MNHEY, CDR2 SVGAGI. The CDR3 extends over 15 amino acids. V was cut by 5 bases and J by 7 bases, with 15 bases left in between.

This clonotype was recorded many times. V and J are TRBV6-1 and TRBJ2-4; the match to TRBD2 covers 15 bases. The ends lost 6 bases at V and 6 bases at J; junction bases unmatched: 9. Germline CDR1 and CDR2: MNHNS and SASEGT. The CDR3 extends over 17 amino acids. The CDR3: CASSLGLAGGRGNIQYF. In DNA form, the CDR3 reads TGTGCCAGCAGCCTGGGACTAGCGGGAGGCCGTGGAAACATTCAGTACTTC.

The chain uses TRBV6-1 and TRBJ1-5; D remains ambiguous. Germline assignment: CDR1 MNHNS and CDR2 SASEGT. This CDR3 spans 15 amino acids. Trimming shortened V by 3 bases and J by 2 bases, and 11 bases separated the two germline ends. DNA for the CDR3: TGTGCCAGCAGTGACTATTGGGGTGGCAATCAGCCCCAGCATTTT. This codes for CASSDYWGGNQPQHF.

The chain employs TRBV9 and TRBJ2-3; D may correspond to TRBD1 or TRBD2 (7 bases each). CDR1 is SGDLS and CDR2 is YYNGEE in the germline V gene. Trimming removed 4 bases at V and 6 bases at J, with 18 bases between. The CDR3 sequence is 15 residues long. CDR3 protein: CASSIRQGGGDTQYF. For the CDR3, the DNA is TGTGCCAGCAGCATTAGACAGGGAGGGGGTGATACGCAGTATTTT.

At least ten counts were recorded for this clonotype. This chain joins TRBV19 and TRBJ1-6, with D tentatively TRBD1 (5 bases). Looked up from germline, CDR1 is LNHDA and CDR2 is SQIVND (reference sequence). V lost 7 bases, J lost 8 bases, and 15 bases lay in between. The CDR3 has 14 amino acids. In DNA, the CDR3 is TGTGCCAGTAACCCGACAGTTGGGGATTCACCCCTCCACTTT. Protein sequence: CASNPTVGDSPLHF. The whole variable domain, filled in from reference TRBV19 and TRBJ1-6, reads DGGITQSPKYLFRKEGQNVTLSCEQNLNHDAMYWYRQDPGQGLRLIYYSQIVNDFQKGDIAEGYSVSREKKESFPLTVTSAQKNPTAFYLCASNPTVGDSPLHFGNGTRLTVT.

This clonotype was seen repeatedly, ten times or more. V usage is TRBV14 and J usage is TRBJ1-3; possibly TRBD1 for D (5 bases). This CDR3 has 16 amino acids. With 0 bases removed from V and 7 bases from J, the gap between germline ends came to 16 bases. Germline V lookup: CDR1 SGHDN, CDR2 FVKESK. CDR3 amino acids: CASSQDPGIRGNTIYF. The CDR3 region has the DNA TGTGCCAGCAGCCAAGATCCCGGTATTCGGGGGAACACCATATATTTT.

This clonotype was counted ten times or more. CDR3 sequence: CASPRYSGANVLTF. The CDR3 DNA is TGTGCCTCCCCGCGGTACTCTGGGGCCAACGTCCTGACTTTC. The V call is TRBV30, the J call TRBJ2-6; the D is unclear. Germline V gives CDR1 GTSNPN, CDR2 SVGIG (reference sequence). This CDR3 is 14 amino acids long. Trimming took 7 bases from V and 0 from J, leaving 10 bases between them.

Ten or more counts support this clonotype. The chain joins TRBV19 to TRBJ1-2; no definite D call. The CDR3 consists of 14 residues. V was trimmed by 5 bases and J by 6 bases, leaving 16 bases between them. Germline V CDR1 and CDR2: LNHDA, SQIVND (reference sequence). The CDR3 DNA sequence: TGTGCCAGTAGTTCCAACTCGGGGATCGATGGCTACACCTTC. Its translation is CASSSNSGIDGYTF.

This clonotype was recorded many times. V usage is TRBV28 and J usage is TRBJ2-7; a weak D match, TRBD1 (6 bases). V was clipped by 8 bases and J by 7 bases, with 15 bases between them. CDR3 length: 12 residues. In germline, CDR1 is MDHEN, CDR2 SYDVKM. CDR3 residues: CASRGGRGEQYF. For the CDR3, the DNA is TGTGCCAGCCGTGGGGGTAGGGGGGAGCAGTACTTC. Based on the CDR3 plus reference TRBV28 and TRBJ2-7, the full variable domain is DVKVTQSSRYLVKRTGEKVFLECVQDMDHENMFWYRQDPGLGLRLIYFSYDVKMKEKGDIPEGYSVSREKKERFSLILESASTNQTSMYLCASRGGRGEQYFGPGTRLTVT.

This clonotype has a count of ten or more. The V gene is TRBV13, the J gene TRBJ2-7; 10 nucleotides agree with TRBD1. The V segment lost 5 bases and the J segment 2 bases; nucleotides outside the gene matches: 6. The CDR3 has 15 amino acids. Germline CDR1 reads PRHDT; CDR2 reads FYEKMQ (reference sequence). The DNA for the CDR3 is TGTGCCAGCAGCGAAGGCGGGACAGGGGCCTACGAGCAGTACTTC. This sequence encodes CASSEGGTGAYEQYF.

The rearrangement uses TRBV9 and TRBJ2-7; D remains unclear. Germline CDR1 and CDR2: SGDLS and YYNGEE. This CDR3 region has 14 residues. V was clipped by 0 bases and J by 0 bases, with 7 bases between them. The CDR3 loop reads CASSVGPSSYEQYF. Written as DNA, the CDR3 is TGTGCCAGCAGCGTAGGTCCTTCCTCCTACGAGCAGTACTTC.

The chain uses TRBV6-2 or TRBV6-3 and TRBJ1-2, with D possibly TRBD1 on 6 matching bases. With 5 bases removed from V and 5 bases from J, the gap between germline ends came to 18 bases. This CDR3 contains 15 residues. Germline-derived CDR1 and CDR2 are MNHEY and SVGEGT. The CDR3 spells CASSPRRLQGYGYTF. The CDR3, as DNA: TGTGCCAGCAGTCCTAGGCGACTACAGGGTTATGGCTACACCTTC.

CDR3 amino acids: CSGLAGNSYEQYF. The CDR3 nucleotides read TGCAGTGGACTAGCGGGAAACTCCTACGAGCAGTACTTC. V usage is TRBV20-1 and J usage is TRBJ2-7; 11 nucleotides align to TRBD2. The CDR3 sequence is 13 residues long. Germline V CDR1 and CDR2: DFQATT, SNEGSKA (reference sequence). The V gene end was trimmed by 7 bases and the J gene end by 0 bases; junction bases not matched to a gene: 2.

This clonotype was seen ten or more times. This sequence joins TRBV28 and TRBJ2-7; D gene ambiguous. V lost 5 bases and J 5 bases, leaving 13 bases between the germline ends. The germline CDR1 and CDR2 sequences are MDHEN and SYDVKM. The CDR3 covers 13 residues. For the CDR3, the DNA is TGTGCCAGCAGTCGCGGAAGACGAAACGAGCAGTACTTC. Protein: CASSRGRRNEQYF.

This clonotype occurred many times. V is TRBV10-3 and J is TRBJ1-6; 10 positions agree with TRBD1. Germline V gene sequence: CDR1 ENHRY, CDR2 SYGVKD. Germline trimming cut 9 bases from V and 7 bases from J; bases unmatched to any gene: 9. The CDR3 is 15 residues long. CDR3 DNA: TGTGCCATACGACCGGGACAGGGGAACAATTCACCCCTCCACTTT. Its translation: CAIRPGQGNNSPLHF.

The chain is built from TRBV7-2 and TRBJ2-5; D unresolved. CDR3 length equals 15 residues. The germline V gene encodes CDR1 SGHTA and CDR2 FQGNSA. Trimming removed 1 base from V and 0 bases from J, with 9 bases in between. CDR3 coding DNA: TGTGCCAGCAGCTTAGTGCGCAGCCACCAAGAGACCCAGTACTTC. Encoded protein: CASSLVRSHQETQYF.

This clonotype was seen repeatedly, ten times or more. The chain employs TRBV20-1 and TRBJ2-5; TRBD1 aligns across 7 bases. V lost 2 bases and J lost 3; bases outside the gene matches: 3. This CDR3 has 13 amino acids. Germline V lookup: CDR1 DFQATT, CDR2 SNEGSKA (reference sequence). CDR3 protein: CSARRTGEETQYF. The CDR3 nucleotides read TGCAGTGCTAGAAGGACAGGAGAAGAGACCCAGTACTTC.

At least ten counts were recorded for this clonotype. A junction end diverges from the germline sequence, so it may reflect a read error. The chain recombines TRBV20-1 with TRBJ2-5; 13 bases are a match to TRBD2. CDR1 is DFQATT, CDR2 SNEGSKA, per germline (reference sequence). This CDR3 has 15 amino acids. CDR3: CSAQGLAGEQGTQYF. The CDR3 nucleotides are TGCAGTGCCCAAGGACTAGCGGGAGAACAAGGGACCCAGTACTTC.

This clonotype has ten or more counts. The gene calls are TRBV29-1 and TRBJ1-2, with TRBD1 as a possible D gene (6 bases). Germline values: CDR1 SQVTM, CDR2 ANQGSEA. The CDR3 is 12 residues long. Trimming pared 6 bases from V and 4 bases from J, leaving 12 bases between. CDR3 protein: CSVRQDLYGYTF. CDR3 nucleotide sequence: TGCAGCGTGCGACAGGACCTCTATGGCTACACCTTC.

This clonotype has ten or more counts. This chain connects TRBV9 to TRBJ1-1, with 8 nucleotides matching TRBD1. The CDR3 runs to 14 residues. The germline V gene has CDR1 SGDLS and CDR2 YYNGEE. V shed 4 bases and J 0 bases; nucleotides not matched to a gene: 2. The CDR3 coding sequence is TGTGCCAGCAGCCGGGACAGGCTGAACACTGAAGCTTTCTTT. Translated, it gives CASSRDRLNTEAFF.